This paragraph reports one TCR beta chain. Assay: immunoSEQ multiplex PCR; the TCRdb copy retains only in-frame clones and omits some. The sample carries 190,000 or so clones, around 80% recorded once. This specimen comes from a study of blood T cell repertoires in COVID-19. The overall study: The United States, Italy and Spain supplied acute and convalescent COVID-19 samples.

The V end lost 1 base, the J end lost 2 bases, and 12 bases lay between the germline ends. CDR3 size: 17 residues. CDR1 is MGHRA and CDR2 is YSYEKL in the germline V gene. The TCR comes from a woman older than 75 with active or convalescent COVID-19. The chain recombines TRBV4-1 with TRBJ2-6; possible D gene TRBD1, 6 bases. The sequenced material came from peripheral blood. The DNA for the CDR3 is TGCGCCAGCAGCCAAGTCCCAGGGGCTACTGGGGCCAACGTCCTGACTTTC. This translates into CASSQVPGATGANVLTF.